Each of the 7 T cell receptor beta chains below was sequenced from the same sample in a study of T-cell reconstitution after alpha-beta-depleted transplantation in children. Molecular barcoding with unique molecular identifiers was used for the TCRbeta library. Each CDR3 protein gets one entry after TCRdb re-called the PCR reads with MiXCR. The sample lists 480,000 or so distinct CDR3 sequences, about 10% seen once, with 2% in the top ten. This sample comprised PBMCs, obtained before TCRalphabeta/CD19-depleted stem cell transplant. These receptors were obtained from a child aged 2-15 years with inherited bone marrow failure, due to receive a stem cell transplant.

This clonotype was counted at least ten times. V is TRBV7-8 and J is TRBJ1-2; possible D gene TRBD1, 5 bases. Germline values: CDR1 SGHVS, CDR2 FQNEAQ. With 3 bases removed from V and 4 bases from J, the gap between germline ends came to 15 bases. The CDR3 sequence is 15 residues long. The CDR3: CASSFGQGAVYGYTF. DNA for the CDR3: TGTGCCAGCAGCTTTGGGCAGGGAGCGGTCTATGGCTACACCTTC. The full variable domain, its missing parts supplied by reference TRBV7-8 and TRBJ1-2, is GAGVSQSPRYKVAKRGQDVALRCDPISGHVSLFWYQQALGQGPEFLTYFQNEAQLDKSGLPSDRFFAERPEGSVSTLKIQRTQQEDSAVYLCASSFGQGAVYGYTFGSGTRLTVV.

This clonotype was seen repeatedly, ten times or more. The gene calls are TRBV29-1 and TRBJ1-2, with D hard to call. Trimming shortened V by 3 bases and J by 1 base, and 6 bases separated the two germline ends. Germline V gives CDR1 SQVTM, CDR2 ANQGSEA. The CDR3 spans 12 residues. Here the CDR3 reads CSVDPDNYGYTF. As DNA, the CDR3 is TGCAGCGTTGATCCCGATAACTATGGCTACACCTTC.

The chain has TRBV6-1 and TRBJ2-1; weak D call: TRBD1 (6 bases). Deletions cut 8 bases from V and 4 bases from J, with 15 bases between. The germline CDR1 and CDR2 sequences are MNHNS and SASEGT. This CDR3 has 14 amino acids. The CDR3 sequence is CASFLRQGYNEQFF. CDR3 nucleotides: TGTGCCAGCTTCCTAAGGCAGGGGTACAATGAGCAGTTCTTC.

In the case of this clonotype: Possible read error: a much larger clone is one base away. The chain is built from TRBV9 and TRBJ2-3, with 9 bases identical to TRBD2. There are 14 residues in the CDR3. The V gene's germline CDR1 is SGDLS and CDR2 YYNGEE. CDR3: CASSVGTSTDAQYF. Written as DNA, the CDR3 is TGTGCCAGCAGCGTCGGGACTAGCACAGATGCGCAGTATTTT.

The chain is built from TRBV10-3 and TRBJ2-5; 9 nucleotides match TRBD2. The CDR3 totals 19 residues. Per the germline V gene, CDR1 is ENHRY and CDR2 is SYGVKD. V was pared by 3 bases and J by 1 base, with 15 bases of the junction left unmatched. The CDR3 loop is CAISDWPRGSGSAQETQYF. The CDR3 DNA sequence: TGTGCCATCAGTGACTGGCCCCGGGGTAGCGGGAGCGCCCAAGAGACCCAGTACTTC.

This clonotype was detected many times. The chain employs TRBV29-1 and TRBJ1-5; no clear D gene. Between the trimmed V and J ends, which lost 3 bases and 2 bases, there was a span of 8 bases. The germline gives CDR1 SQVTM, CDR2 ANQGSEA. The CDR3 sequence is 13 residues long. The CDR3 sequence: CSVDLGGNQPQHF. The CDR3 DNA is TGCAGCGTTGATCTTGGGGGCAATCAGCCCCAGCATTTT.

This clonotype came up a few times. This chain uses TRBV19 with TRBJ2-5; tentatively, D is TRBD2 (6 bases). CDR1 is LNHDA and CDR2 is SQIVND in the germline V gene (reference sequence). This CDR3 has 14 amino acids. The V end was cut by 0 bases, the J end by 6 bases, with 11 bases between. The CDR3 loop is CASSIEAGHKTQYF. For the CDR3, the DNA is TGTGCCAGTAGTATAGAGGCGGGGCATAAGACCCAGTACTTC.